What follows are 10 T cell receptor beta chains derived from one specimen sequenced in a study of shared clonotypes between healthy human individuals. Method: immunoSEQ multiplex PCR; TCRdb's copy keeps in-frame clones and lacks some. The data hold 2.3 million or so clones, with more than 85% observed a single time. Sequenced material: naive CD4+ T cells from PBMCs. This sample's subset: CD45RA+ positively selected. These receptors all stem from a young man in good health. Some clones in this sample may be carry-over from other donors' samples.

The CDR3 here is CASTLRGAQADEQYF. The CDR3 nucleotides are TGTGCCAGCACCCTTAGGGGGGCACAGGCGGACGAGCAGTACTTC. This chain connects TRBV4-2 to TRBJ2-7; tentatively, D is TRBD1 or TRBD2 (6 bases each). The CDR3 totals 15 residues. The ends were cut back, 7 bases at V and 5 bases at J, with 21 bases in the middle. Germline CDR1 reads LGHNA; CDR2 reads YNFKEQ.

This sequence joins TRBV4-3 and TRBJ2-2, with 10 bases that match TRBD1. This CDR3 has 18 residues. The V gene's germline CDR1 is LGHNA and CDR2 YSLEER. Losses at the gene ends were 5 bases for V and 2 bases for J; bases not matched to a gene: 11. CDR3 sequence: CASSRASGTGANTGELFF. CDR3 bases: TGCGCCAGCAGCAGAGCCTCCGGGACAGGGGCAAACACCGGGGAGCTGTTTTTT.

The V call is TRBV27, the J call TRBJ1-4, with D unclear. The CDR3 extends over 17 amino acids. Per germline, CDR1 MNHEY and CDR2 SMNVEV (reference sequence). V lost 3 bases and J lost 5, with 19 bases in between. CDR3 in amino acids: CASSFHGLSGANEKLFF. For the CDR3, the DNA is TGTGCCAGCAGTTTTCATGGCCTATCCGGAGCAAATGAAAAACTGTTTTTT.

The chain carries TRBV5-4 and TRBJ1-1; D possibly corresponds to TRBD1 (5 bases). Trimming stripped 4 bases from V and 4 bases from J, with 20 bases between. CDR3 length equals 16 residues. The germline CDR1 and CDR2 sequences are SGHNT and YYREEE (reference sequence). The CDR3 region has the DNA TGTGCCAGCAGCCCGGTGGGGGGTTTAATCGTCACTGAAGCTTTCTTT. Translating it yields CASSPVGGLIVTEAFF. Combining the CDR3 with reference TRBV5-4 and TRBJ1-1 gives the whole variable domain ETGVTQSPTHLIKTRGQQVTLRCSSQSGHNTVSWYQQALGQGPQFIFQYYREEENGRGNFPPRFSGLQFPNYSSELNVNALELDDSALYLCASSPVGGLIVTEAFFGQGTRLTVV.

The chain employs TRBV10-1 and TRBJ1-1, with D possibly TRBD1 on 5 matching bases. Deletions cut 4 bases from V and 4 bases from J, with 10 bases between. This CDR3 region has 13 residues. The germline gives CDR1 WNHNN, CDR2 SYGVQD (reference sequence). For the CDR3, the DNA is TGCGCCAGCAGTGGCGGGGGAGGCACTGAAGCTTTCTTT. It specifies CASSGGGGTEAFF.

Worth noting for this clone: This specimen includes other DNA sequences encoding the same CDR3. The genes are TRBV18 and TRBJ2-5, with TRBD1 matching over 10 bases. This CDR3 is built from 15 residues. Germline V lookup: CDR1 KGHSH, CDR2 LQKENI. The ends lost 6 bases at V and 4 bases at J; junction bases unmatched: 8. Written as DNA, the CDR3 is TGTGCCAGCTCTCCCGGGACAGGGGTTCGAGAGACCCAGTACTTC. Translation gives CASSPGTGVRETQYF.

Of note for this clone: Within the sample, other DNA sequences also encode this same CDR3. The chain combines TRBV28 with TRBJ2-7, with 7 bases aligning to TRBD2. CDR3 length: 13 residues. The V and J ends lost 3 bases and 3 bases, in that order; junction bases with no gene match: 2. The germline V gene has CDR1 MDHEN and CDR2 SYDVKM. As DNA, the CDR3 is TGTGCCAGCAGTTTGGGAGGGAGCTACGAGCAGTACTTC. Its translation is CASSLGGSYEQYF.

V and J are TRBV6-5 and TRBJ1-4; tentatively, D is TRBD1 (5 bases). Trimming took 6 bases from V and 1 from J, leaving 15 bases between them. The length of the CDR3 is 16 residues. CDR1 is MNHEY, CDR2 SVGAGI, per germline. CDR3 amino acids: CASSYARGVTNEKLFF. DNA for the CDR3: TGTGCCAGCAGCTACGCTCGGGGGGTAACTAATGAAAAACTGTTTTTT.

To note about this clone: Other DNA variants within this sample encode the same CDR3. The rearrangement links TRBV7-3 to TRBJ1-5; D is unclear. CDR1 is SGHTA and CDR2 is FQGTGA in the germline V gene. The CDR3 has 13 residues. The V and J ends lost 0 bases and 7 bases respectively, with 7 bases between them. In DNA form, the CDR3 reads TGTGCCAGCAGCTTAACCGGAGGACAGCCCCAGCATTTT. It specifies CASSLTGGQPQHF.

The chain recombines TRBV29-1 with TRBJ1-1; D possibly corresponds to TRBD1 (5 bases). Per germline, CDR1 SQVTM and CDR2 ANQGSEA. V gave up 7 bases and J gave up 8 bases, with 23 bases separating them. This CDR3 region has 14 residues. The CDR3 protein is CSACRTIGTAEAFF. The CDR3 DNA follows: TGCAGCGCGTGCAGAACTATAGGGACGGCCGAAGCTTTCTTT.